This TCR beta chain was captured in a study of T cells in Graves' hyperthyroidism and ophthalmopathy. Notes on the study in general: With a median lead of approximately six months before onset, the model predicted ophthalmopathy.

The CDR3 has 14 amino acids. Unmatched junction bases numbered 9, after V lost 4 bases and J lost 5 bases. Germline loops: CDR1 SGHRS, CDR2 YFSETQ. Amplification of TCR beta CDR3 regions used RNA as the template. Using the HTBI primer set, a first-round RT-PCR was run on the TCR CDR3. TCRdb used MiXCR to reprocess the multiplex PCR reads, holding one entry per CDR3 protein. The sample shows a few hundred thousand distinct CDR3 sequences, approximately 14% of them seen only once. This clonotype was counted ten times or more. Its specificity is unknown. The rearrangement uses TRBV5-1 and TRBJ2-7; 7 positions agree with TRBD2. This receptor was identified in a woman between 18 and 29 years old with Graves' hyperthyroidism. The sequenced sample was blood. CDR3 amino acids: CASSPGGSVNEQYF. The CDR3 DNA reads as TGCGCCAGCAGCCCGGGGGGTAGCGTGAACGAGCAGTACTTC. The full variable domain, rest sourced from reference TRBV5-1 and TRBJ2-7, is KAGVTQTPRYLIKTRGQQVTLSCSPISGHRSVSWYQQTPGQGLQFLFEYFSETQRNKGNFPGRFSGRQFSNSRSEMNVSTLELGDSALYLCASSPGGSVNEQYFGPGTRLTVT.